These 21 T cell receptor beta chains originate from one sample sequenced in a study of cytomegalovirus exposure and HLA in healthy donors (dated by TCRdb to 2015 to 2018). The library was generated by the immunoSEQ multiplex PCR assay. A mixture of 60 forward primers for TCR Vbeta segments and 13 reverse primers for TCR Jbeta segments was used in the multiplex PCR. The table was pulled from immuneACCESS by TCRdb, which kept in-frame rearrangements only. Such tables lose some clones; where checked, under half of the loss comes from unresolved V genes, and the rest has no known cause. Present in this sample are about 50,000 clones, 65% to 80% of which were seen just once. The top ten clones comprise around 10% of the sample. The sequencing input was PBMCs. These receptors all come from a woman in her forties or fifties in good health and CMV-seronegative.

A few counts support this clone. The V call is TRBV27, the J call TRBJ2-6; no clear D gene. V lost 5 bases and J 3 bases, leaving 11 bases between the germline ends. The CDR3 runs to 15 residues. Germline-derived CDR1 and CDR2 are MNHEY and SMNVEV (reference sequence). The CDR3 sequence: CASSPLGGGANVLTF. CDR3 nucleotide sequence: TGTGCCAGCAGTCCCCTAGGTGGTGGGGCCAACGTCCTGACTTTC.

The chain uses TRBV30 and TRBJ2-3; D is unresolved. CDR3 length: 14 amino acids. Germline V gene data show CDR1 as GTSNPN and CDR2 as SVGIG (reference sequence). V was cut by 0 bases and J by 6 bases, with 13 bases left in between. CDR3 coding DNA: TGTGCCTGGAGTGTACGACTGGTGGCTGATACGCAGTATTTT. It specifies CAWSVRLVADTQYF.

The rearrangement uses TRBV28 and TRBJ1-5; D may be TRBD1 (5 bases). There are 12 residues in the CDR3. The germline gives CDR1 MDHEN, CDR2 SYDVKM. Trimming removed 2 bases from V and 8 bases from J, with 7 bases in between. CDR3 residues: CASSLRGKPQHF. CDR3 DNA sequence: TGTGCCAGCAGTTTAAGGGGCAAGCCCCAGCATTTT.

This clone was found a few times. The J gene is TRBJ2-5, the V gene TRBV11-3, with D possibly being TRBD2 (6 bases). Gene TRBJ2-7 matches the end of the DNA better, so the J call may be wrong. The CDR3 loop spans 13 amino acids. In germline, CDR1 is SGHNT, CDR2 YENEEA. CDR3 protein: CASSSGFSYEQYF. CDR3 bases: TGTGCCAGCTCCAGCGGGTTCTCCTACGAGCAGTACTTC.

V and J are TRBV29-1 and TRBJ2-5, with 8 bases identical to TRBD1. V lost 7 bases and J lost 5; bases outside the gene matches: 12. The CDR3 totals 14 residues. Per germline, CDR1 SQVTM and CDR2 ANQGSEA. CDR3 coding DNA: TGCAGCGGGGGCCCCAGGGGGCTGGGGGAGACCCAGTACTTC. This gives the protein CSGGPRGLGETQYF.

The genes are TRBV6-5 and TRBJ1-2; D is ambiguous. This CDR3 contains 14 residues. The V end lost 7 bases, the J end lost 4 bases, and 16 bases lay between the germline ends. The germline V gene has CDR1 MNHEY and CDR2 SVGAGI. CDR3 bases: TGTGCCAGCACAACTCCAACTCAACCCTATGGCTACACCTTC. Its translation: CASTTPTQPYGYTF.

The rearrangement uses TRBV19 and TRBJ1-2; D may be TRBD1 (5 bases). Per the germline V gene, CDR1 is LNHDA and CDR2 is SQIVND (reference sequence). V lost 4 bases and J lost 8, with 20 bases in between. CDR3 length equals 15 residues. This chain's CDR3 is CASSKNSRAPEGYTF. CDR3 nucleotide sequence: TGTGCCAGTAGTAAAAACTCCAGGGCTCCGGAAGGCTACACCTTC.

This chain links TRBV5-6 with TRBJ1-4; 8 nucleotides align to TRBD1. Trimming at V came to 4 bases and at J to 5 bases, leaving 4 bases not matched to a gene. The CDR3 is 14 residues long. The germline V gene encodes CDR1 SGHDT and CDR2 YYEEEE. The DNA of the CDR3 is TGTGCCAGCAGCCGCAGGGGGCGGAATGAAAAACTGTTTTTT. Protein: CASSRRGRNEKLFF.

This clone was recorded once. The genes are TRBV19 and TRBJ2-7; TRBD2 might be the D (6 bases). Germline V gene lookup returns CDR1 LNHDA and CDR2 SQIVND (reference sequence). The CDR3 has 14 amino acids. V lost 4 bases to trimming and J lost 2 bases, with 12 bases between them. The CDR3 nucleotides read TGTGCCAGTAGTACCCGGGACTTGCCCTACGAGCAGTACTTC. Amino acids: CASSTRDLPYEQYF.

The gene calls are TRBV5-4 and TRBJ2-5; a weak D match, TRBD1 (5 bases). Germline V gene lookup returns CDR1 SGHNT and CDR2 YYREEE (reference sequence). V was cut by 4 bases and J by 5 bases, with 18 bases left in between. The CDR3 sequence is 15 residues long. CDR3 nucleotides: TGTGCCAGCAGCCCCACCCAGGGCGCCGGGGAGACCCAGTACTTC. Amino acid sequence: CASSPTQGAGETQYF.

V and J are TRBV19 and TRBJ1-5; D is perhaps TRBD1 (5 bases). The CDR3 runs to 17 residues. Germline CDR1 and CDR2: LNHDA and SQIVND (reference sequence). The V and J ends lost 7 bases and 0 bases respectively, with 19 bases between them. Here the CDR3 reads CASTVQGAYYSNQPQHF. The DNA of the CDR3 is TGTGCCAGTACTGTCCAGGGCGCTTACTATAGCAATCAGCCCCAGCATTTT.

The chain combines TRBV11-2 with TRBJ2-5; TRBD2 agrees at 8 bases. V shed 5 bases and J 4 bases; nucleotides not matched to a gene: 3. CDR3 length: 13 residues. Germline CDR1 reads SGHAT; CDR2 reads FQNNGV. The CDR3 DNA sequence: TGTGCCAGCAGCAAAGGACTAGCAGAGACCCAGTACTTC. Protein product: CASSKGLAETQYF.

The CDR3: CASSPTGWGSEAFF. The CDR3 nucleotides read TGTGCCAGCAGTCCGACAGGGTGGGGATCTGAAGCTTTCTTT. The chain employs TRBV27 and TRBJ1-1; 7 bases match TRBD1. The CDR3 runs to 14 residues. V trimming: 5 bases; J trimming: 6 bases; junction bases outside the gene matches: 9. Germline V lookup: CDR1 MNHEY, CDR2 SMNVEV (reference sequence).

This clone was found a few times. This chain links TRBV10-1 with TRBJ1-5; 7 bases map to TRBD1. The germline V gene has CDR1 WNHNN and CDR2 SYGVQD (reference sequence). J gave up 4 bases and V 8 bases, and 14 bases lay outside the gene matches. The CDR3 sequence is 16 residues long. DNA for the CDR3: TGCGCCAGCTTTCAACCGGGACAGCGCTTAAATCAGCCCCAGCATTTT. Translation: CASFQPGQRLNQPQHF.

V and J are TRBV7-9 and TRBJ2-1, with a possible D match to TRBD1 (6 bases). The V and J ends lost 3 bases and 8 bases respectively, with 11 bases between them. The CDR3 contains 13 residues. Germline V gene data show CDR1 as SEHNR and CDR2 as FQNEAQ (reference sequence). CDR3 DNA sequence: TGTGCCAGCAGCTTCGACACAGGGTATGAGCAGTTCTTC. Its translation is CASSFDTGYEQFF.

This clone was picked up a small number of times. In DNA, the CDR3 is TGTGCCAGCAGCGGCATGAACACTGAAGCTTTCTTT. Its translation: CASSGMNTEAFF. J is TRBJ1-1 and V is TRBV7-6; the D is unclear. The V end lost 5 bases, the J end lost 0 bases, and 4 bases lay between the germline ends. The CDR3 extends over 12 amino acids. The germline CDR1 and CDR2 sequences are SGHVS and FNYEAQ.

The rearrangement uses TRBV13 and TRBJ1-6; 7 bases agree with TRBD1. The germline V gene encodes CDR1 PRHDT and CDR2 FYEKMQ (reference sequence). V lost 4 bases and J lost 7; bases outside the gene matches: 4. CDR3 size: 14 residues. CDR3 loop: CASSSGDRNSPLHF. The CDR3 DNA sequence: TGTGCCAGCAGCTCGGGGGACAGAAATTCACCCCTCCACTTT.

Only a few counts were recorded for this clone. This chain joins TRBV4-3 and TRBJ1-6, with TRBD1 as a possible D gene (5 bases). The CDR3 totals 16 residues. V was trimmed by 3 bases and J by 10 bases, leaving 19 bases between them. Germline V gives CDR1 LGHNA, CDR2 YSLEER. CDR3 coding DNA: TGCGCCAGCAGCCAGTCCCGCGGGGCCGTGGACTCACCCCTCCACTTT. It codes for CASSQSRGAVDSPLHF.

This clone was observed a few times. J is TRBJ1-2 and V is TRBV6-5, with D hard to call. Germline CDR1 MNHEY, CDR2 SVGAGI. V lost 5 bases, J lost 3 bases, and 16 bases lay in between. This CDR3 region has 15 residues. In DNA, the CDR3 is TGTGCCAGCAGTCGACTTAGGAGGCTCGACTATGGCTACACCTTC. Residues: CASSRLRRLDYGYTF.

This clone was counted between two and nine times. The chain recombines TRBV20-1 with TRBJ1-2, with D tentatively TRBD1 (6 bases). This CDR3 has 11 amino acids. CDR1 is DFQATT and CDR2 is SNEGSKA in the germline V gene (reference sequence). This chain's CDR3 is CSHREGYGYTF. CDR3 DNA: TGCAGCCACAGGGAGGGCTATGGCTACACCTTC.

The genes are TRBV28 and TRBJ2-3; possible D gene TRBD2, 7 bases. CDR3 length: 17 amino acids. From germline, CDR1 is MDHEN and CDR2 SYDVKM. V was clipped by 2 bases and J by 0 bases, with 15 bases between them. This CDR3 is CASSLQVAGASTDTQYF. CDR3 DNA: TGTGCCAGCAGTTTACAGGTGGCGGGGGCTAGCACAGATACGCAGTATTTT.